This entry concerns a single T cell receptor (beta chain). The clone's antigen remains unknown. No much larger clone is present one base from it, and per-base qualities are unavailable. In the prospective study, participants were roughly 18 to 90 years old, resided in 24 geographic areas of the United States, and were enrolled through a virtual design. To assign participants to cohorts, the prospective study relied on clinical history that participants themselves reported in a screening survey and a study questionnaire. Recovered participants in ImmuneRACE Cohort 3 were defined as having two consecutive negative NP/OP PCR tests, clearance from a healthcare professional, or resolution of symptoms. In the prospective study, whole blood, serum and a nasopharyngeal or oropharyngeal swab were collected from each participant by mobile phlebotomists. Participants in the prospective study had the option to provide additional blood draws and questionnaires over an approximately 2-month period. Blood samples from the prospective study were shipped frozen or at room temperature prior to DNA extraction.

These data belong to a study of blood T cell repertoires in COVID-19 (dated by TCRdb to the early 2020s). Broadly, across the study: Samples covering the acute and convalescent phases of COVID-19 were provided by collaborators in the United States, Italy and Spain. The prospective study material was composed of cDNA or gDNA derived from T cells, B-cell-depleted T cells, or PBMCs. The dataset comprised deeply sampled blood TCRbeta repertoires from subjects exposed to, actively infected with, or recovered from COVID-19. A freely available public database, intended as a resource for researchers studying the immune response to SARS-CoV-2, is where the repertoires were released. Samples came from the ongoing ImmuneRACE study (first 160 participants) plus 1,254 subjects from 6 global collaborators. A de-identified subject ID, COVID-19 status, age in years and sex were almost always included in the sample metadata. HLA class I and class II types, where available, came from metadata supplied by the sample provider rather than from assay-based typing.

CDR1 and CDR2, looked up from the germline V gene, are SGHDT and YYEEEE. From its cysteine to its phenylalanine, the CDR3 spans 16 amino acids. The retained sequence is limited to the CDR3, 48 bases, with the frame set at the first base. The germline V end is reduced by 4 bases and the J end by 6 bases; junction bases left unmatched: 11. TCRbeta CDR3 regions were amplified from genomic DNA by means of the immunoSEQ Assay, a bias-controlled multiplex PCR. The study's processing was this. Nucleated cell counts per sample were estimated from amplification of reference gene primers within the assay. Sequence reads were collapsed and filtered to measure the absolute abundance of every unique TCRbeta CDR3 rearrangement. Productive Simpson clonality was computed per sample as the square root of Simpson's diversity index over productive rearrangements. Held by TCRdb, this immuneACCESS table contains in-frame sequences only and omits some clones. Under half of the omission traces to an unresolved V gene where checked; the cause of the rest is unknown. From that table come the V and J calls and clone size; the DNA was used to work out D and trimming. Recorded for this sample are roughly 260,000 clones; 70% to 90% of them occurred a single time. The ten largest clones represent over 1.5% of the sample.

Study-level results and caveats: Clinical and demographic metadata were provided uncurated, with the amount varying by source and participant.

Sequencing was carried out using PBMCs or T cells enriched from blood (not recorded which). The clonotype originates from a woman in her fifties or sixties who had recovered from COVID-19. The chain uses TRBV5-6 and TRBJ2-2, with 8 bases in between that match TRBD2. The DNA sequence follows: TGTGCCAGCAGCCCTACGGGGCGGGAGGAGGCCGGGGAGCTGTTTTTT. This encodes CASSPTGREEAGELFF.